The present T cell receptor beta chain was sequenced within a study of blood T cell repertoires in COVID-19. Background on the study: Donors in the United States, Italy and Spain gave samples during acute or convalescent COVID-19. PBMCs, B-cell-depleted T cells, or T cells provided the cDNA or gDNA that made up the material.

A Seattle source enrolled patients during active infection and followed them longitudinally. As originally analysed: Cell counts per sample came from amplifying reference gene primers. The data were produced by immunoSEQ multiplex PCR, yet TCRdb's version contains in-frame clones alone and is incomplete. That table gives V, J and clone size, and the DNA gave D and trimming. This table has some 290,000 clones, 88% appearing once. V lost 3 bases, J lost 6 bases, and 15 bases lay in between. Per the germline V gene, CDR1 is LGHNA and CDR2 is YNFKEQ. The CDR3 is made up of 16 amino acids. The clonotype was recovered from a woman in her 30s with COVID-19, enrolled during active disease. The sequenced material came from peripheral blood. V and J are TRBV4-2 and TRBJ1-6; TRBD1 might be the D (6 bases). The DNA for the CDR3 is TGTGCCAGCAGCCAGGCCTCGGGGGGGGCTAATTCACCCCTCCACTTT. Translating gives CASSQASGGANSPLHF.